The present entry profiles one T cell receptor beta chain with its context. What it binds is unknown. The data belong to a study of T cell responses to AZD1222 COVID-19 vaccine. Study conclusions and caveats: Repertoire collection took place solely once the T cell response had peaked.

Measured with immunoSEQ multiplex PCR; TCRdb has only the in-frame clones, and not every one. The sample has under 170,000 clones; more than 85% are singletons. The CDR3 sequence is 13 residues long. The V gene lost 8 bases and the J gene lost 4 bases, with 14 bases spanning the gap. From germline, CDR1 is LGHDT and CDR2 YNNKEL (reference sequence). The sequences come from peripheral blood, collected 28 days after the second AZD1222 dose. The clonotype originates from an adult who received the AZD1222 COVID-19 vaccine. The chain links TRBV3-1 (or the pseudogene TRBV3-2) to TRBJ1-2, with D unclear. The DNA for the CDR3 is TGTGCCAGCGGTGGGGAAGTGGGCTATGGCTACACCTTC. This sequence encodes CASGGEVGYGYTF.